A selection of T cell receptor beta chains follows, all from one sample in a study of blood T cell repertoires in COVID-19. Sequenced by immunoSEQ multiplex PCR; TCRdb stores in-frame clones only, minus some. The table has more than 40,000 clones, roughly 80% seen once; the top ten hold less than 15%. Sequenced sample: peripheral blood. The receptor source for this set is a human donor with acute or convalescent COVID-19. The donor label of this sample is uncertain. CDR3s include the opening cysteine and the closing phenylalanine or tryptophan. The D gene is left open where the match is weak. Clone size is given for some rows only: seen once, a few or many times, or a class if the clone is expanded.

TRBJ2-5	TRBV29-1	NA	TRBD1	CSVKHTGGLETQYF	TGCAGCGTCAAACACACAGGGGGTTTGGAGACCCAGTACTTC
TRBJ1-5	TRBV28	NA	TRBD1	CASSFRTGGNQPQHF	TGTGCCAGCAGTTTCCGGACAGGGGGCAATCAGCCCCAGCATTTT
TRBJ2-7	TRBV12-3/TRBV12-4	once	NA	CASSLYSTDEQYF	TGTGCCAGCAGCCTCTACTCAACAGACGAGCAGTACTTC
TRBJ1-2	TRBV11-2	few	NA	CASSPIRDSSAGYTF	TGTGCCAGCAGCCCTATTCGAGACAGCTCTGCCGGCTACACCTTC
TRBJ1-1	TRBV11-2	NA	NA	CASSDGTLTGTEAFF	TGTGCCAGCAGCGACGGCACCCTGACGGGCACTGAAGCTTTCTTT
TRBJ1-1	TRBV6-5	NA	NA	CASSYPIQEAFF	TGTGCCAGCAGTTACCCCATCCAGGAAGCTTTCTTT
TRBJ2-3	TRBV11-3	NA	TRBD2	CASGTGTSGPYGGTDTQYF	TGTGCCAGCGGAACCGGGACTAGCGGGCCTTACGGGGGCACAGATACGCAGTATTTT
TRBJ2-5	TRBV5-1	NA	NA	CASTSGWQETQYF	TGCGCCAGCACCTCGGGATGGCAGGAGACCCAGTACTTC
TRBJ2-5	TRBV20-1	once	NA	CSASWRAYQETQYF	TGCAGTGCTAGTTGGCGGGCGTACCAAGAGACCCAGTACTTC
TRBJ1-1	TRBV6-2/TRBV6-3	once	TRBD1	CASSYLGQETEAFF	TGTGCCAGCAGTTACCTAGGACAGGAGACTGAAGCTTTCTTT
TRBJ2-7	TRBV21-1	NA	NA	CASSKIPSLRRNPQLAGGLSEQYF	TGTGCCAGCAGCAAAATCCCCTCTCTTCGACGGAACCCCCAGCTTGCGGGAGGTTTAAGCGAGCAGTACTTC
TRBJ2-1	TRBV6-5	NA	NA	CASRSVTYNEQFF	TGTGCCAGCAGGAGCGTTACCTACAATGAGCAGTTCTTC
TRBJ1-2	TRBV5-1	NA	NA	CASSKGLPGDYGYTF	TGCGCCAGCAGCAAGGGACTCCCGGGGGACTATGGCTACACCTTC
TRBJ1-2	TRBV4-2	few	NA	CASSLQEAYTF	TGTGCCAGCAGCCTACAGGAAGCATACACCTTC
TRBJ2-3	TRBV11-3	NA	NA	CASSLDIPADTQYF	TGTGCCAGCAGCTTAGATATCCCCGCAGATACGCAGTATTTT
TRBJ2-7	TRBV28	NA	NA	CASSPPQGGYEQYF	TGTGCCAGCAGTCCACCACAGGGTGGGTACGAGCAGTACTTC
TRBJ1-2	TRBV28	NA	TRBD1	CASSWDRYGYTF	TGTGCCAGCAGCTGGGACAGGTATGGCTACACCTTC
TRBJ1-1	TRBV28	NA	TRBD1	CASTGTGRTEAFF	TGTGCCAGCACCGGGACAGGGAGGACTGAAGCTTTCTTT
TRBJ1-4	TRBV3-1/TRBV3-2	NA	NA	CASSQDLGAFPTNEKLFF	TGTGCCAGCAGCCAAGATCTTGGGGCCTTTCCAACTAATGAAAAACTGTTTTTT
TRBJ2-7	TRBV25-1	NA	NA	CASTGGAQQYF	TGTGCCAGCACTGGGGGCGCCCAGCAGTACTTC
TRBJ1-1	TRBV11-3	NA	NA	CASSGPGNTEAFF	TGTGCCAGCAGCGGCCCAGGGAACACTGAAGCTTTCTTT
TRBJ1-4	TRBV7-6	NA	TRBD1	CASSGEDREKLFF	TGTGCCAGCAGCGGCGAGGACAGGGAAAAACTGTTTTTT
TRBJ2-7	TRBV18	NA	NA	CASSPQEREQYF	TGTGCCAGCTCCCCCCAAGAGCGCGAGCAGTACTTC
TRBJ1-6	TRBV5-5	NA	TRBD1	CASSLGGANSPLHF	TGTGCCAGCAGCTTAGGGGGCGCAAATTCACCCCTCCACTTT
TRBJ1-2	TRBV28	NA	NA	CASSSGGYGYTF	TGTGCCAGCAGTTCGGGGGGGTATGGCTACACCTTC
TRBJ2-7	TRBV6-2/TRBV6-3	NA	TRBD1	CASSRPGTGFSLYEQYF	TGTGCCAGCAGCCGTCCCGGGACAGGTTTCAGTCTCTACGAGCAGTACTTC
TRBJ1-1	TRBV18	NA	NA	CASSPDAGGSAEAFF	TGTGCCAGCTCACCAGACGCGGGAGGGAGCGCTGAAGCTTTCTTT
TRBJ2-7	TRBV5-6	NA	TRBD2	CASSFGTSGSFAEQYF	TGTGCCAGCAGCTTCGGGACTAGCGGGAGTTTTGCCGAGCAGTACTTC
TRBJ1-1	TRBV11-2	medium-sized	NA	CASSLEGTGYPEAFF	TGTGCCAGCAGCCTCGAGGGAACAGGGTACCCTGAAGCTTTCTTT
TRBJ1-2	TRBV6-5	NA	NA	CASSSLSSAGVGYTF	TGTGCCAGCAGTTCCCTTTCCTCCGCAGGGGTTGGCTACACCTTC
TRBJ2-7	TRBV4-1	NA	TRBD2	CASSRSLSGTKPYEQYF	TGCGCCAGCAGCCGCTCGCTAAGCGGGACCAAGCCCTACGAGCAGTACTTC
TRBJ1-4	TRBV6-2/TRBV6-3	NA	NA	CASSYKSAGTNEKLFF	TGTGCCAGCAGTTACAAGTCCGCGGGAACTAATGAAAAACTGTTTTTT
TRBJ1-6	TRBV30	NA	NA	CAWKRGEDNSPLHF	TGTGCCTGGAAACGGGGGGAGGACAATTCACCCCTCCACTTT
TRBJ1-6	TRBV27	NA	NA	CASSLNTPSPLHF	TGTGCCAGCAGTTTAAACACGCCCTCACCCCTCCACTTT
TRBJ1-1	TRBV11-3	NA	NA	CASSSGMTGATEAFF	TGTGCCAGCAGCTCGGGGATGACAGGAGCGACTGAAGCTTTCTTT
TRBJ1-1	TRBV29-1	NA	NA	CSVGSPAGTRNTEAFF	TGCAGCGTTGGCAGTCCGGCAGGGACAAGAAACACTGAAGCTTTCTTT
TRBJ1-5	TRBV6-1	NA	NA	CASSEDGNQPQHF	TGTGCCAGCAGTGAAGACGGGAATCAGCCCCAGCATTTT
TRBJ1-4	TRBV13	NA	TRBD1	CASSHGTDNEKLFF	TGTGCCAGCAGCCATGGGACAGACAATGAAAAACTGTTTTTT
TRBJ1-4	TRBV5-1	few	NA	CASSHGQTTNNEKLFF	TGCGCCAGCAGCCATGGCCAGACGACAAACAATGAAAAACTGTTTTTT
TRBJ1-5	TRBV10-1	NA	NA	CASRIRGSDNQPQHF	TGCGCCAGCAGGATAAGGGGATCTGACAATCAGCCCCAGCATTTT
TRBJ1-2	TRBV7-2	NA	TRBD1	CASSLVAGGDGYTF	TGTGCCAGCAGCTTAGTAGCAGGGGGCGATGGCTACACCTTC
TRBJ2-5	TRBV16	NA	TRBD1	CASSQRQGGETQYF	TGTGCCAGCAGCCAACGACAGGGGGGAGAGACCCAGTACTTC
TRBJ2-2	TRBV7-8	NA	TRBD1	CASSFGTAGELFF	TGTGCCAGCAGCTTCGGGACAGCCGGGGAGCTGTTTTTT
TRBJ2-3	TRBV7-9	once	NA	CASSSGLLSQYF	TGTGCCAGCAGCTCGGGACTCTTGTCGCAGTATTTT
TRBJ2-5	TRBV7-2	NA	NA	CASSLSWTARTQYF	TGTGCCAGCAGCCTGTCATGGACAGCGAGGACCCAGTACTTC
TRBJ2-5	TRBV5-6	NA	TRBD2	CASSGGKSGARTQYF	TGTGCCAGCAGCGGGGGGAAGAGCGGGGCCAGGACCCAGTACTTC
TRBJ1-1	TRBV28	NA	NA	CATLFSAGRATEAFF	TGTGCCACCCTTTTTTCGGCAGGGAGGGCCACTGAAGCTTTCTTT
TRBJ1-1	TRBV5-1	NA	NA	CASSLQGQHTEAFF	TGCGCCAGCAGTTTACAGGGTCAGCACACTGAAGCTTTCTTT
TRBJ2-1	TRBV7-9	NA	TRBD2	CASSQGLAGNEQFF	TGTGCCAGCAGCCAGGGACTAGCTGGCAATGAGCAGTTCTTC
TRBJ2-1	TRBV7-2	NA	NA	CASSLGNLNNEQFF	TGTGCCAGCAGCTTAGGCAACTTGAACAATGAGCAGTTCTTC
TRBJ1-4	TRBV19	NA	TRBD1	CASSRPGQGNEKLFF	TGTGCCAGTAGTCGTCCGGGACAGGGAAATGAAAAACTGTTTTTT
TRBJ2-1	TRBV5-1	NA	TRBD2	CASSLALAGLQFF	TGCGCCAGCAGCTTGGCGCTAGCGGGATTGCAGTTCTTC
TRBJ1-4	TRBV4-1	NA	NA	CASSQVQSNEKLFF	TGCGCCAGCAGCCAAGTACAGAGTAATGAAAAACTGTTTTTT
TRBJ1-2	TRBV18	NA	NA	CASADSSGYGYTF	TGTGCCAGCGCCGACAGCTCTGGGTATGGCTACACCTTC
TRBJ1-1	TRBV19	NA	NA	CASRRVEATEAFF	TGTGCCAGCCGGAGGGTCGAGGCCACTGAAGCTTTCTTT
TRBJ1-1	TRBV19	few	NA	CASSIVGGLGTEAFF	TGTGCCAGTAGTATAGTTGGGGGACTGGGCACTGAAGCTTTCTTT
TRBJ2-1	TRBV6-5	NA	NA	CASTKGQNNNEQFF	TGTGCCAGCACTAAAGGACAGAACAACAATGAGCAGTTCTTC
TRBJ2-1	TRBV9	NA	TRBD2	CASSHTTSGGAAGEQFF	TGTGCCAGCAGCCACACGACTAGCGGGGGCGCAGCAGGTGAGCAGTTCTTC
TRBJ2-7	TRBV7-8	few	NA	CASSLDIRQTYEQYF	TGTGCCAGCAGCTTAGACATCCGCCAAACCTACGAGCAGTACTTC